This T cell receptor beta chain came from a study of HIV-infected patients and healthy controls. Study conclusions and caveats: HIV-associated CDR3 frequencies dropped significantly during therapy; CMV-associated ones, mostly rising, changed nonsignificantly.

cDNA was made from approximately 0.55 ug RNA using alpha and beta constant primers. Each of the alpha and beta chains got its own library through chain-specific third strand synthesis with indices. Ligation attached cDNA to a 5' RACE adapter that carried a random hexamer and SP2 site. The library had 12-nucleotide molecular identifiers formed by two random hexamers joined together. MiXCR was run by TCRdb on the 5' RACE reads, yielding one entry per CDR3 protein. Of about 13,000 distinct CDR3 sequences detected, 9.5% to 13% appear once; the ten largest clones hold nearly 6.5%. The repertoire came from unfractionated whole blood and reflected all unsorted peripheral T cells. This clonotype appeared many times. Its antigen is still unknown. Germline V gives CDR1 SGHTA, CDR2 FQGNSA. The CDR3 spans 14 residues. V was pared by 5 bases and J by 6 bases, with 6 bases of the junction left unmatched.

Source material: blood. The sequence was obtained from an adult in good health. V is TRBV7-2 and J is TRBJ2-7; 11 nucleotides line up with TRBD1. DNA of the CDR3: TGTGCCAGCAGCCTTGCCGGGACAGGGGGCGAGCAGTACTTC. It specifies CASSLAGTGGEQYF.